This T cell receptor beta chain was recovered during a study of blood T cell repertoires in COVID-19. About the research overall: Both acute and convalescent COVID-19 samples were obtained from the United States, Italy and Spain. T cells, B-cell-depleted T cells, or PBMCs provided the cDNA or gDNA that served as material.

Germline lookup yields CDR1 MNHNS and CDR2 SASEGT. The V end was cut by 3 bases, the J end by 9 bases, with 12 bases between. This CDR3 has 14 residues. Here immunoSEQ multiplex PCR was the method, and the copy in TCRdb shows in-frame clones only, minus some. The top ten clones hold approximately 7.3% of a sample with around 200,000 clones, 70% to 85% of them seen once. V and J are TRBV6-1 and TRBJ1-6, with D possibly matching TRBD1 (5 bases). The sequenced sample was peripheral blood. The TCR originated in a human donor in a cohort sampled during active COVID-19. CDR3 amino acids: CASSEYSRGSPLHF. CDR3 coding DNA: TGTGCCAGCAGTGAGTACAGTAGGGGTTCACCCCTCCACTTT.